These 24 T cell receptor beta chains came from one sample sequenced in a study of cytomegalovirus exposure and HLA in healthy donors. The primer mix had 60 Vbeta and 13 Jbeta primers. TCRdb's copy holds only in-frame clones and misses some; the assay was immunoSEQ multiplex PCR. The sample yields tens of thousands of clones, 55% to 75% seen once. Sequencing used PBMCs. The receptors shown here come from a woman aged 40-49 years in good health and CMV-seropositive.

V gene TRBV6-1 combines with J gene TRBJ2-2; maybe TRBD2 (5 bases). Germline values: CDR1 MNHNS, CDR2 SASEGT. The ends were cut back, 3 bases at V and 2 bases at J, with 10 bases in the middle. This CDR3 spans 15 amino acids. The CDR3 sequence: CASSENSGNTGELFF. The CDR3 nucleotides read TGTGCCAGCAGTGAGAACAGCGGAAACACCGGGGAGCTGTTTTTT.

The genes are TRBV7-2 and TRBJ2-3, with D tentatively TRBD2 (6 bases). This CDR3 contains 15 residues. The V end lost 5 bases, the J end lost 6 bases, and 18 bases lay between the germline ends. Germline V gene data show CDR1 as SGHTA and CDR2 as FQGNSA. For the CDR3, the DNA is TGTGCCAGCAGCACCCGGACTACCATACCGGATACGCAGTATTTT. Translated: CASSTRTTIPDTQYF.

Here the CDR3 reads CASSLEGARTDTQYF. CDR3 DNA sequence: TGCGCCAGCAGCTTGGAAGGGGCTAGGACAGATACGCAGTATTTT. V and J are TRBV5-1 and TRBJ2-3, with a possible D match to TRBD1 (5 bases). From germline, CDR1 is SGHRS and CDR2 YFSETQ. The CDR3 totals 15 residues. Trimming removed 0 bases at V and 3 bases at J, with 11 bases between.

This clone occurred a few times. The chain carries TRBV18 and TRBJ1-4, with 7 bases that match TRBD1. V was pared by 3 bases and J by 7 bases, with 5 bases of the junction left unmatched. CDR3 length: 14 residues. Germline V gene lookup returns CDR1 KGHSH and CDR2 LQKENI. The chain's CDR3 is CASSPGAGGEKLFF. The CDR3, as DNA: TGTGCCAGCTCACCGGGCGCAGGGGGTGAAAAACTGTTTTTT. Full variable domain (outside the CDR3, taken from reference TRBV18 and TRBJ1-4): NAGVMQNPRHLVRRRGQEARLRCSPMKGHSHVYWYRQLPEEGLKFMVYLQKENIIDESGMPKERFSAEFPKEGPSILRIQQVVRGDSAAYFCASSPGAGGEKLFFGSGTQLSVL.

The chain recombines TRBV10-1 with TRBJ2-5; 9 bases map to TRBD2. Germline V lookup: CDR1 WNHNN, CDR2 SYGVQD (reference sequence). V gave up 3 bases and J gave up 5 bases; unmatched junction bases: 4. This CDR3 has 14 amino acids. CDR3 sequence: CASSDGTSYETQYF. The CDR3 DNA reads TGCGCCAGCAGTGATGGGACTAGCTACGAGACCCAGTACTTC.

Comment on this clone: The junction differs from germline at one of its ends, possibly a read error. The rearrangement uses TRBV2 and TRBJ2-5, with D perhaps TRBD1 (6 bases). CDR1 SNHLY and CDR2 FYNNEI come from the germline V gene. The CDR3 spans 14 residues. CDR3 DNA: TGTGCCAGCAGTGACCGACAGGACCAAGAGGCCCAGTACTTC. It codes for CASSDRQDQEAQYF.

The chain is built from TRBV5-5 and TRBJ2-7; possibly TRBD1 for D (6 bases). Trimming shortened V by 4 bases and J by 0 bases, and 20 bases separated the two germline ends. In germline, CDR1 is SGHKS, CDR2 YYEKEE (reference sequence). The CDR3 consists of 17 residues. The CDR3 bases are TGTGCCAGCAGCAGTCAAACAGGGATAGGGTCCTCCTACGAGCAGTACTTC. This sequence encodes CASSSQTGIGSSYEQYF. The whole variable domain, remainder taken from reference TRBV5-5 and TRBJ2-7, is DAGVTQSPTHLIKTRGQQVTLRCSPISGHKSVSWYQQVLGQGPQFIFQYYEKEERGRGNFPDRFSARQFPNYSSELNVNALLLGDSALYLCASSSQTGIGSSYEQYFGPGTRLTVT.

The CDR3 here is CARGTKNTEAFF. CDR3 bases: TGTGCCAGAGGGACAAAGAACACTGAAGCTTTCTTT. The rearrangement links TRBV18 to TRBJ1-1; TRBD1 might be the D (6 bases). Germline-derived CDR1 and CDR2 are KGHSH and LQKENI. The CDR3 runs to 12 residues. V was cut by 9 bases and J by 1 base, with 9 bases left in between.

This sequence joins TRBV11-3 and TRBJ1-2; perhaps TRBD1 as D (5 bases). Per the germline V gene, CDR1 is SGHNT and CDR2 is YENEEA. The germline V and J ends were trimmed by 0 bases and 9 bases, with 14 bases remaining between them. This CDR3 has 14 amino acids. The CDR3 reads CASSLEAGAESYTF. CDR3 coding DNA: TGTGCCAGCAGCTTAGAAGCTGGGGCGGAGAGCTACACCTTC.

The rearrangement links TRBV5-6 to TRBJ1-1; D uncertain. The CDR3 runs 12 residues. V was cut by 2 bases and J by 5 bases, with 7 bases left in between. Looked up from germline, CDR1 is SGHDT and CDR2 is YYEEEE. The CDR3 reads CASSFAGTEAFF. CDR3 DNA sequence: TGTGCCAGCAGCTTTGCGGGGACTGAAGCTTTCTTT.

The rearrangement uses TRBV14 and TRBJ2-1, with 10 bases lining up with TRBD1. The ends lost 5 bases at V and 9 bases at J; junction bases unmatched: 13. Germline loops: CDR1 SGHDN, CDR2 FVKESK. This CDR3 spans 16 amino acids. The CDR3 loop is CASSAHPGQGIGEQFF. The DNA for the CDR3 is TGTGCCAGCAGCGCACATCCGGGACAGGGGATTGGTGAGCAGTTCTTC.

This clone was observed a few times. The V and J genes are TRBV18 and TRBJ1-2, with TRBD1 matching over 10 bases. Germline CDR1 KGHSH, CDR2 LQKENI. Trimming cost V 6 bases and J 8 bases; bases outside gene matches: 15. The CDR3 contains 16 residues. The DNA for the CDR3 is TGTGCCAGCTCGTCCTACCCTGGGACAGGGGATGAAGGCTACACCTTC. This translates into CASSSYPGTGDEGYTF. Together with reference TRBV18 and TRBJ1-2, the CDR3 gives the full variable domain: NAGVMQNPRHLVRRRGQEARLRCSPMKGHSHVYWYRQLPEEGLKFMVYLQKENIIDESGMPKERFSAEFPKEGPSILRIQQVVRGDSAAYFCASSSYPGTGDEGYTFGSGTRLTVV.

The chain has TRBV29-1 and TRBJ2-3, with D perhaps TRBD1 (5 bases). There are 13 residues in the CDR3. Germline-derived CDR1 and CDR2 are SQVTM and ANQGSEA. The V and J ends lost 7 bases and 6 bases respectively, with 17 bases between them. CDR3: CSAAGRGVDTQYF. Here the CDR3 DNA reads TGCAGCGCCGCAGGGCGTGGAGTGGATACGCAGTATTTT.

V usage is TRBV19 and J usage is TRBJ2-3, with TRBD2 identical over 12 bases. There are 16 residues in the CDR3. V dropped 3 bases and J dropped 1; count of bases not matched to a gene: 2. The V gene's germline CDR1 is LNHDA and CDR2 SQIVND (reference sequence). The CDR3 region is CASSMLAGGGTDTQYF. As DNA, the CDR3 is TGTGCCAGTAGTATGCTAGCGGGGGGGGGCACAGATACGCAGTATTTT.

The chain is built from TRBV28 and TRBJ2-3; 10 positions match TRBD2. The germline CDR1 and CDR2 sequences are MDHEN and SYDVKM. The CDR3 covers 14 residues. V dropped 6 bases and J dropped 0; count of bases not matched to a gene: 0. In DNA, the CDR3 is TGTGCCAGCAGACTAGCGGGAAGCACAGATACGCAGTATTTT. Protein product: CASRLAGSTDTQYF.

This sequence joins TRBV19 and TRBJ1-2; 8 bases match TRBD1. J was trimmed by 4 bases and V by 6 bases; bases with no gene match: 7. The CDR3 contains 14 residues. Germline V gene lookup returns CDR1 LNHDA and CDR2 SQIVND (reference sequence). CDR3 residues: CASSRTGTGYGYTF. The CDR3 DNA reads TGTGCCAGTAGCCGGACAGGGACCGGCTATGGCTACACCTTC. Full variable domain (missing parts from reference TRBV19 and TRBJ1-2): DGGITQSPKYLFRKEGQNVTLSCEQNLNHDAMYWYRQDPGQGLRLIYYSQIVNDFQKGDIAEGYSVSREKKESFPLTVTSAQKNPTAFYLCASSRTGTGYGYTFGSGTRLTVV.

The J gene is TRBJ1-6, the V gene TRBV5-1, with a possible D match to TRBD1 (5 bases). The V gene lost 0 bases and the J gene lost 4 bases, with 5 bases spanning the gap. This CDR3 spans 14 amino acids. Germline V gene data show CDR1 as SGHRS and CDR2 as YFSETQ. The CDR3 loop is CASSLEGYNSPLHF. Written as DNA, the CDR3 is TGCGCCAGCAGCTTGGAGGGGTATAATTCACCCCTCCACTTT. Variable domain in full (rest from reference TRBV5-1 and TRBJ1-6): KAGVTQTPRYLIKTRGQQVTLSCSPISGHRSVSWYQQTPGQGLQFLFEYFSETQRNKGNFPGRFSGRQFSNSRSEMNVSTLELGDSALYLCASSLEGYNSPLHFGNGTRLTVT.

This sequence joins TRBV19 and TRBJ1-5; D possibly corresponds to TRBD1 (5 bases). Trimming cost V 6 bases and J 4 bases, with 10 bases left between them. Germline loops: CDR1 LNHDA, CDR2 SQIVND (reference sequence). The CDR3 is 13 residues long. CDR3: CASSNDRNQPQHF. For the CDR3, the DNA is TGTGCCAGTAGCAACGACAGAAATCAGCCCCAGCATTTT.

V usage is TRBV7-2 and J usage is TRBJ2-7, with 8 bases lining up with TRBD1. The CDR3 covers 15 residues. Germline V gene sequence: CDR1 SGHTA, CDR2 FQGNSA. The J segment lost 2 bases and the V segment lost 5 bases, leaving 8 bases of the junction unmatched. Here the CDR3 DNA reads TGTGCCAGCAGCCTAACCCTGACAGGGGCCTACGAGCAGTACTTC. It translates to CASSLTLTGAYEQYF.

The CDR3: CASAGTGGDSTGELFF. In DNA, the CDR3 is TGCGCCAGTGCCGGGACAGGGGGCGACAGCACCGGGGAGCTGTTTTTT. The V gene is TRBV5-1, the J gene TRBJ2-2, with 12 bases fitting TRBD1. The V segment lost 8 bases and the J segment 4 bases; nucleotides outside the gene matches: 9. CDR1 is SGHRS and CDR2 is YFSETQ in the germline V gene. The CDR3 spans 16 residues.

The V gene is TRBV2, the J gene TRBJ1-2; D unclear. The CDR3 has 13 amino acids. Trimming left V 0 bases short and J 6 bases short, with 8 bases between. The germline V gene encodes CDR1 SNHLY and CDR2 FYNNEI. The CDR3 sequence is CASSEARENGYTF. The CDR3 nucleotides read TGTGCCAGCAGTGAAGCGCGGGAGAATGGCTACACCTTC.

This chain joins TRBV10-1 and TRBJ1-2; 8 bases align to TRBD1. Germline CDR1 reads WNHNN; CDR2 reads SYGVQD (reference sequence). The CDR3 consists of 10 residues. Trimming cost V 9 bases and J 9 bases; bases outside gene matches: 3. CDR3 coding DNA: TGCGCCAGGGGGACAGGACGCTACACCTTC. Translation gives CARGTGRYTF.

This clone occurred once. The gene calls are TRBV15 and TRBJ1-2; D is possibly TRBD1 (6 bases). Looked up from germline, CDR1 is LNHNV and CDR2 is YYDKDF (reference sequence). This CDR3 is 15 amino acids long. Between the trimmed V and J ends, which lost 2 bases and 1 base, there was a span of 11 bases. In DNA form, the CDR3 reads TGTGCCACCAGCAGACCGACAGGAAGTAACTATGGCTACACCTTC. The encoded protein is CATSRPTGSNYGYTF.

This chain uses TRBV30 with TRBJ1-2, with 7 bases fitting TRBD1. The germline V gene encodes CDR1 GTSNPN and CDR2 SVGIG (reference sequence). CDR3 length: 14 residues. V lost 0 bases to trimming and J lost 8 bases; unmatched junction nucleotides: 9. For the CDR3, the DNA is TGTGCCTGGAGTGTACTAGGGCAGGGGGTCGGCTACACCTTC. It specifies CAWSVLGQGVGYTF.